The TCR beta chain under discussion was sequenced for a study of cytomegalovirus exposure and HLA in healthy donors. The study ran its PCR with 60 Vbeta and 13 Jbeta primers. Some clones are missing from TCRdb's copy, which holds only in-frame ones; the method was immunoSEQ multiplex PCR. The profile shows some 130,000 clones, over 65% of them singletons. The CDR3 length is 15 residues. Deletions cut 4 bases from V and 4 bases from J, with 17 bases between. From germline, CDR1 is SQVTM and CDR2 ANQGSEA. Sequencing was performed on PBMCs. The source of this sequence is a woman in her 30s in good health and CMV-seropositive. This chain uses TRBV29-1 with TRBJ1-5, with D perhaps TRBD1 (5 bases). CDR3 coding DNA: TGCAGCGTTGCCCCCACGACAGCTCCTAATCAGCCCCAGCATTTT. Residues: CSVAPTTAPNQPQHF.